The rows below give T cell receptor beta chains drawn from one sample of a study of T-cell memory formation after mild COVID-19. TCRdb redid the calling of the 5' RACE reads with MiXCR, one entry per CDR3 protein. Of roughly 620,000 distinct CDR3 sequences listed, 15% to 20% are singletons. What was sequenced was PBMCs or a T cell subset sorted from them (not recorded which). These receptors were taken from an adult woman who had mild COVID-19 (a few samples of this study predate the infection). Cell type and time point are not known. Each CDR3 is given with its conserved first and last residue. The order of the fields is D gene, clone size, J gene, V gene, CDR3 length, CDR3 DNA, CDR3 protein. A D gene is named only where the DNA matches it firmly. Not all rows give a size; the values are once, few, many and, for expanded clones, a class.

D: .; size: few; J: TRBJ2-3; V: TRBV5-1; length: 12; DNA: TGCGCCACCAAACTAGTTACAGATACGCAGTATTTT; CDR3: CATKLVTDTQYF
D: .; size: few; J: TRBJ2-1; V: TRBV7-8; length: 15; DNA: TGTGCCAGCAGCTTAGCTACGGGCTCCTACAATGAGCAGTTCTTC; CDR3: CASSLATGSYNEQFF
D: .; size: few; J: TRBJ1-2; V: TRBV29-1; length: 13; DNA: TGCAGCGTTGAGGCAGAAATTAACTATGGCTACACCTTC; CDR3: CSVEAEINYGYTF
D: .; size: few; J: TRBJ1-1; V: TRBV6-6; length: 19; DNA: TGTGCCAGCAGCCACTACCGGGACCCGCGCAACGGCGTGAACACTGAAGCTTTCTTT; CDR3: CASSHYRDPRNGVNTEAFF
D: .; size: few; J: TRBJ2-4; V: TRBV3-1; length: 15; DNA: TGTGCCAGCAGCCAAGGGGGACACTCGATTAACATTCAGTACTTC; CDR3: CASSQGGHSINIQYF
D: .; size: .; J: TRBJ2-7; V: TRBV27; length: 15; DNA: TGTGCCAGCAGTCCCGCTGCCGGGGGAGTTGACGAGCAGTACTTC; CDR3: CASSPAAGGVDEQYF
D: TRBD1; size: .; J: TRBJ1-2; V: TRBV13; length: 15; DNA: TGTGCCAGCAGCGGGGAGCCGGACAGGAGCTATGGCTACACCTTC; CDR3: CASSGEPDRSYGYTF
D: .; size: .; J: TRBJ2-7; V: TRBV9; length: 14; DNA: TGTGCCAGCAGCGCGACAGGTTCTCTACGCGAGCAGTACTTC; CDR3: CASSATGSLREQYF
D: .; size: few; J: TRBJ2-7; V: TRBV11-3; length: 13; DNA: TGTGCCAGCAGCTTACCTTCTGCAGAGCTGGAGTACTTC; CDR3: CASSLPSAELEYF
D: .; size: many; J: TRBJ2-7; V: TRBV12-3/TRBV12-4; length: 13; DNA: TGTGCCAGCAGGAGAGGGTCCCTATACGAGCAGTACTTC; CDR3: CASRRGSLYEQYF
D: TRBD1; size: .; J: TRBJ1-1; V: TRBV27; length: 16; DNA: TGTGCCAGCAGTTTATTGCCCGGGACAGGGGACGAAGAAGCTTTCTTT; CDR3: CASSLLPGTGDEEAFF
D: .; size: few; J: TRBJ2-1; V: TRBV5-1; length: 13; DNA: TGCGCCAGCAGCCCCGGGGTGACGAATGAGCAGTTCTTC; CDR3: CASSPGVTNEQFF
D: TRBD2; size: few; J: TRBJ2-1; V: TRBV12-3/TRBV12-4; length: 11; DNA: TGTGCCAGCGCCCGGGAGGCCCCCCAGTTCTTC; CDR3: CASAREAPQFF
D: TRBD2; size: few; J: TRBJ2-1; V: TRBV5-1; length: 18; DNA: TGCGCCAGCAGCTACTTACTAGCGGGACCCTGGAGGGACAATGAGCAGTTCTTC; CDR3: CASSYLLAGPWRDNEQFF
D: .; size: .; J: TRBJ1-1; V: TRBV7-9; length: 13; DNA: TGTGCCAGCAGCCCCCCCAGGAACACTGAAGCTTTCTTT; CDR3: CASSPPRNTEAFF
D: TRBD2; size: many; J: TRBJ2-7; V: TRBV5-5; length: 21; DNA: TGTGCCAGCAGCCGCGGAATCGTACATCCGGCCCTTGCTAGCGGCTCCTACGAGCAGTACTTC; CDR3: CASSRGIVHPALASGSYEQYF
D: TRBD1; size: few; J: TRBJ2-2; V: TRBV5-1; length: 16; DNA: TGCGCCAGCAGCTTGGCCGGGACAGGGAACACCGGGGAGCTGTTTTTT; CDR3: CASSLAGTGNTGELFF
D: .; size: .; J: TRBJ1-5; V: TRBV30; length: 13; DNA: TGTGCCTGGAGCTACAGCGCAGGGCAGCCCCAGCATTTT; CDR3: CAWSYSAGQPQHF
D: .; size: .; J: TRBJ2-2; V: TRBV15; length: 16; DNA: TGTGCCACCGGGCCTCGCAGACCCTCGAACACCGGGGAGCTGTTTTTT; CDR3: CATGPRRPSNTGELFF
D: TRBD1; size: .; J: TRBJ1-1; V: TRBV12-3/TRBV12-4; length: 19; DNA: TGTGCCAGCAGTTCCCGGGACAGGGGTCGGTATGCAATGAACACTGAAGCTTTCTTT; CDR3: CASSSRDRGRYAMNTEAFF